Below are 22 T cell receptor beta chains sequenced from a single sample in a study of blood T cells in healthy people across ages. A sample-barcoded 5' primer and a J-beta primer mix were used in a second PCR of roughly 7 to 12 cycles. MiXCR, applied by TCRdb to the 5' RACE reads, yields one record per CDR3 protein. The sample has about 730,000 distinct CDR3 sequences, roughly 45% seen once. What was sequenced was blood. Every receptor here comes from a woman in her sixties in good health.

The chain employs TRBV20-1 and TRBJ2-3; 10 nucleotides agree with TRBD1. CDR3 length equals 13 residues. The germline CDR1 and CDR2 sequences are DFQATT and SNEGSKA (reference sequence). With V trimmed by 5 bases and J by 2 bases, 1 base remained unmatched. The CDR3 reads CSAGTGATDTQYF. CDR3 sequence (DNA): TGCAGTGCTGGGACAGGGGCCACAGATACGCAGTATTTT.

There are a few counts of this clonotype. The V call is TRBV27, the J call TRBJ2-1; D remains unclear. The CDR3 has 13 residues. The germline gives CDR1 MNHEY, CDR2 SMNVEV (reference sequence). Trimming removed 3 bases from V and 5 bases from J, with 8 bases in between. CDR3 nucleotide sequence: TGTGCCAGCAGTTTTACTCACCACAATGAGCAGTTCTTC. Its protein is CASSFTHHNEQFF.

J is TRBJ2-7 and V is TRBV4-2; D might be TRBD1 or TRBD2, each matching 5 bases. V was clipped by 1 base and J by 4 bases, with 17 bases between them. The CDR3 contains 16 residues. Germline V lookup: CDR1 LGHNA, CDR2 YNFKEQ. CDR3: CASSQVDGTNAYEQYF. As DNA, the CDR3 is TGTGCCAGCAGCCAAGTGGACGGGACCAATGCGTACGAGCAGTACTTC.

The J gene is TRBJ2-3, the V gene TRBV5-1, with 9 bases that match TRBD2. From germline, CDR1 is SGHRS and CDR2 YFSETQ. The CDR3 is 16 amino acids. J gave up 2 bases and V 0 bases, and 4 bases lay outside the gene matches. The CDR3 sequence: CASSLDSSGNTDTQYF. The CDR3 DNA follows: TGCGCCAGCAGCTTGGACTCTAGCGGGAACACAGATACGCAGTATTTT.

The chain recombines TRBV20-1 with TRBJ1-1, with 12 bases identical to TRBD1. CDR1 is DFQATT and CDR2 is SNEGSKA in the germline V gene (reference sequence). With 1 base clipped from V and 3 bases from J, the junction kept 3 bases outside the gene matches. The CDR3 extends over 15 amino acids. The CDR3 reads CSARGGTGGDTEAFF. The DNA of the CDR3 is TGCAGTGCTAGAGGTGGGACAGGGGGCGACACTGAAGCTTTCTTT.

V usage is TRBV12-3 or TRBV12-4 and J usage is TRBJ2-5, with 7 bases lining up with TRBD2. After removal of 4 bases from V and 5 bases from J, the junction contained 4 bases not matched to a gene. This CDR3 has 13 amino acids. The CDR3 nucleotides read TGTGCCAGCAGTTCCAGGGAGGGGGAGACCCAGTACTTC. Protein sequence: CASSSREGETQYF.

The J gene is TRBJ2-1, the V gene TRBV6-2 or TRBV6-3; TRBD2 aligns across 13 bases. The CDR3 spans 15 residues. Germline V gives CDR1 MNHEY, CDR2 SVGEGT. The trim removed 8 bases at V and 6 bases at J, leaving 7 bases unmatched. CDR3 amino acids: CASGRWTSGGNEQFF. CDR3 DNA: TGTGCCAGCGGTAGGTGGACTAGCGGGGGCAATGAGCAGTTCTTC.

This clonotype has only a few counts. The chain combines TRBV4-1 with TRBJ2-7; D unclear. The V end lost 1 base, the J end lost 4 bases, and 14 bases lay between the germline ends. The germline gives CDR1 MGHRA, CDR2 YSYEKL. The CDR3 runs 15 residues. For the CDR3, the DNA is TGCGCCAGCAGCCAAGGTTCAACCGGAGAGTACGAGCAGTACTTC. It codes for CASSQGSTGEYEQYF.

The chain's CDR3 is CAISDPWTSDTDTQYF. DNA of the CDR3: TGTGCCATCAGTGACCCGTGGACTAGCGACACAGATACGCAGTATTTT. The chain recombines TRBV10-3 with TRBJ2-3; 9 bases align to TRBD2. This CDR3 comprises 16 residues. Germline lookup yields CDR1 ENHRY and CDR2 SYGVKD. With 3 bases clipped from V and 2 bases from J, the junction kept 6 bases outside the gene matches.

Points on this clonotype: The junction and the germline gene differ at one end; a read error may be behind it. This chain connects TRBV4-2 to TRBJ2-5; 8 nucleotides line up with TRBD2. Germline CDR1 reads LGHNA; CDR2 reads YNFKEQ. The CDR3 contains 14 residues. The CDR3 coding sequence is TGTGCCAGCAGCCCCTTCAGGGGACTAGAGACCCGGTACTTC. This gives the protein CASSPFRGLETRYF.

The rearrangement links TRBV20-1 to TRBJ2-5, with TRBD1 as a possible D gene (5 bases). The CDR3 loop spans 13 amino acids. The V and J ends lost 3 bases and 4 bases respectively, with 12 bases between them. CDR1 DFQATT and CDR2 SNEGSKA come from the germline V gene (reference sequence). CDR3 amino acids: CSASGRVGETQYF. The CDR3, as DNA: TGCAGTGCTAGTGGCAGGGTCGGAGAGACCCAGTACTTC.

This clonotype was picked up a small number of times. The chain couples TRBV20-1 to TRBJ1-1, with 10 bases matching TRBD1. There are 14 residues in the CDR3. The V gene's germline CDR1 is DFQATT and CDR2 SNEGSKA (reference sequence). V shed 5 bases, J shed 3 bases, and the junction held 6 bases outside the gene matches. In DNA form, the CDR3 reads TGCAGTGCTGCCCGGGACAGGGGATACACTGAAGCTTTCTTT. It translates to CSAARDRGYTEAFF.

The genes are TRBV20-1 and TRBJ2-7, with unresolved D. The closer fit of TRBJ2-4 to the DNA end suggests the J call may be wrong. Per the germline V gene, CDR1 is DFQATT and CDR2 is SNEGSKA (reference sequence). The CDR3 is made up of 13 amino acids. The CDR3 protein is CSARVEGSDIQYF. The CDR3 bases are TGCAGTGCTAGAGTGGAAGGGTCCGACATTCAGTACTTC.

This clonotype was detected many times. The genes are TRBV11-2 and TRBJ2-5; the D is unclear. Germline CDR1 SGHAT, CDR2 FQNNGV. The CDR3 runs 15 residues. The V gene lost 4 bases and the J gene lost 5 bases, with 17 bases spanning the gap. This CDR3 is CASSSPRVAAETQYF. CDR3 in DNA: TGTGCCAGCAGCTCCCCTAGAGTCGCTGCCGAGACCCAGTACTTC.

V gene TRBV11-2 combines with J gene TRBJ2-1; D not resolved. Germline V CDR1 and CDR2: SGHAT, FQNNGV. The V end lost 3 bases, the J end lost 8 bases, and 14 bases lay between the germline ends. The CDR3 sequence is 14 residues long. The DNA of the CDR3 is TGTGCCAGCAGCTTTGCTAACGATGTGTATGAGCAGTTCTTC. It yields the protein CASSFANDVYEQFF.

The V gene is TRBV4-2, the J gene TRBJ2-3; 9 bases are a match to TRBD2. Germline V gene data show CDR1 as LGHNA and CDR2 as YNFKEQ. Trimming removed 0 bases from V and 4 bases from J; junction bases left unmatched: 11. This CDR3 spans 18 amino acids. The CDR3 region is CASSQEAGGRAGADTQYF. The CDR3 DNA sequence: TGTGCCAGCAGCCAAGAGGCGGGCGGGAGGGCCGGAGCAGATACGCAGTATTTT.

This clonotype occurred a few times. This chain links TRBV25-1 with TRBJ1-5; D is unclear. CDR1 MGHDK and CDR2 SYGVNS come from the germline V gene. The CDR3 is made up of 12 amino acids. The V gene lost 8 bases and the J gene lost 0 bases, with 5 bases spanning the gap. This CDR3 is CASRNSNQPQHF. DNA for the CDR3: TGTGCCAGCCGGAATAGCAATCAGCCCCAGCATTTT.

This clonotype was detected ten times or more. The V and J genes are TRBV6-5 and TRBJ2-7, with 7 nucleotides matching TRBD2. Germline-derived CDR1 and CDR2 are MNHEY and SVGAGI. V lost 0 bases, J lost 4 bases, and 6 bases stayed unmatched. This CDR3 comprises 15 residues. CDR3: CASSYSNLAEYEQYF. The CDR3, as DNA: TGTGCCAGCAGTTACTCGAACCTAGCGGAATACGAGCAGTACTTC.

This clonotype was observed a few times. The chain recombines TRBV28 with TRBJ2-3; tentative D call: TRBD1 (5 bases). Germline loops: CDR1 MDHEN, CDR2 SYDVKM. V lost 3 bases to trimming and J lost 5 bases, with 15 bases between them. The CDR3 spans 15 residues. The CDR3 region has the DNA TGTGCCAGCAGTTTGTTCCAGGGTGGTAGAGATACGCAGTATTTT. This codes for CASSLFQGGRDTQYF.

The chain is built from TRBV4-1 and TRBJ1-4; D gene unclear. V lost 0 bases and J lost 0, with 5 bases in between. CDR3 length: 15 residues. Per germline, CDR1 MGHRA and CDR2 YSYEKL. CDR3 in amino acids: CASSQEGATNEKLFF. The CDR3 region has the DNA TGCGCCAGCAGCCAAGAGGGCGCAACTAATGAAAAACTGTTTTTT.

The genes are TRBV6-1 and TRBJ2-5; D is ambiguous. Trimming left V 6 bases short and J 11 bases short, with 19 bases between. This CDR3 spans 13 amino acids. CDR1 is MNHNS, CDR2 SASEGT, per germline. CDR3: CASRRPVSNEQYF. The DNA for the CDR3 is TGTGCCAGCAGGAGACCCGTCAGCAATGAGCAGTACTTC.

This clonotype was seen only a few times. The gene calls are TRBV6-5 and TRBJ2-1; TRBD1 agrees at 7 bases. This CDR3 region has 13 residues. Germline values: CDR1 MNHEY, CDR2 SVGAGI. V trimming: 6 bases; J trimming: 9 bases; junction bases outside the gene matches: 8. The CDR3 reads CASRRDSASEQFF. DNA for the CDR3: TGTGCCAGCAGACGGGACAGCGCGAGTGAGCAGTTCTTC.